This passage covers 12 T cell receptor beta chains from one sample sequenced in a study of neurological immune-mediated disorders. One entry per CDR3 protein, called by TCRdb with MiXCR from the 5' RACE reads. The repertoire includes some 53,000 distinct CDR3 sequences, 16% of them detected once, and 4% to 4.5% sits in the top ten. Sequenced material: PBMCs. The receptors here all came from a man aged 55-75 years in good health.

This clonotype was seen repeatedly, ten times or more. The chain recombines TRBV5-1 with TRBJ2-3; D is unresolved. V was cut by 5 bases and J by 2 bases, with 12 bases left in between. CDR3 length: 14 residues. Germline-derived CDR1 and CDR2 are SGHRS and YFSETQ. The CDR3 DNA follows: TGCGCCAGCAGTTCGAATTCCCACACAGATACGCAGTATTTT. It is translated as CASSSNSHTDTQYF.

J is TRBJ2-5 and V is TRBV4-1, with D possibly matching TRBD1 (6 bases). Germline V gene lookup returns CDR1 MGHRA and CDR2 YSYEKL. Deletions cut 4 bases from V and 5 bases from J, with 20 bases between. CDR3 length equals 16 residues. The CDR3 DNA is TGCGCCAGCAGCCCCCAGGGGACCACGGAGCGGGAGACCCAGTACTTC. Translating gives CASSPQGTTERETQYF.

This clonotype was seen repeatedly, ten times or more. The rearrangement joins TRBV5-6 to TRBJ2-3, with D hard to call. This CDR3 has 15 amino acids. CDR1 is SGHDT, CDR2 YYEEEE, per germline. Trimming pared 5 bases from V and 2 bases from J, leaving 15 bases between. CDR3 nucleotides: TGTGCCAGCAGTGTACTCTCCCAGTTCACAGATACGCAGTATTTT. Encoded protein: CASSVLSQFTDTQYF.

Many counts were recorded for this clonotype. The chain joins TRBV20-1 to TRBJ2-1; 11 bases fit TRBD2. Losses at the gene ends were 6 bases for V and 4 bases for J; bases not matched to a gene: 5. The CDR3 runs 14 residues. Germline CDR1 is DFQATT and CDR2 is SNEGSKA (reference sequence). The DNA for the CDR3 is TGCAGTGCAAGGGGACTAGCGGATTACAATGAGCAGTTCTTC. Its translation is CSARGLADYNEQFF.

The V and J genes are TRBV28 and TRBJ1-5; a possible D gene is TRBD1 (6 bases). This CDR3 has 14 amino acids. V was shortened by 5 bases and J by 7 bases, with 15 bases between the two germline ends. In germline, CDR1 is MDHEN, CDR2 SYDVKM. This CDR3 is CASSKNREGQPQHF. Here the CDR3 DNA reads TGTGCCAGCAGTAAGAACAGGGAGGGGCAGCCCCAGCATTTT.

This clonotype was counted ten times or more. The chain links TRBV28 to TRBJ1-5; D is perhaps TRBD1 (5 bases). The V end lost 1 base, the J end lost 2 bases, and 15 bases lay between the germline ends. The CDR3 runs to 17 residues. CDR1 MDHEN and CDR2 SYDVKM come from the germline V gene. CDR3 bases: TGTGCCAGCAGTTTATATTCCTCCAGGGCAGGCAATCAGCCCCAGCATTTT. This gives the protein CASSLYSSRAGNQPQHF. Drawing the rest from reference TRBV28 and TRBJ1-5, the complete variable domain is DVKVTQSSRYLVKRTGEKVFLECVQDMDHENMFWYRQDPGLGLRLIYFSYDVKMKEKGDIPEGYSVSREKKERFSLILESASTNQTSMYLCASSLYSSRAGNQPQHFGDGTRLSIL.

The V gene is TRBV14, the J gene TRBJ2-7; 11 bases match TRBD2. This CDR3 is 18 amino acids long. Per the germline V gene, CDR1 is SGHDN and CDR2 is FVKESK. J gave up 3 bases and V 0 bases, and 10 bases lay outside the gene matches. Here the CDR3 DNA reads TGTGCCAGCAGCCAAGAGGCTCTACTAGCGGGAGTTCTCTACGAGCAGTACTTC. Amino acids: CASSQEALLAGVLYEQYF.

Many counts were recorded for this clonotype. The rearrangement joins TRBV12-3 or TRBV12-4 to TRBJ2-7; TRBD1 matches at 8 bases. This CDR3 is 11 amino acids long. Trimming at V came to 4 bases and at J to 13 bases, leaving 6 bases not matched to a gene. The CDR3 nucleotides are TGTGCCAGCAGTTCCCGGGACAGGTTTTACTTC. Translated: CASSSRDRFYF.

For this clonotype: Just one base apart from a much larger clone, this may be a read error. The chain combines TRBV7-2 with TRBJ1-4; D is undetermined. The CDR3 totals 13 residues. Germline assignment: CDR1 SGHTA and CDR2 FQGNSA. CDR3 sequence: CASSPPTNEKMFF. The DNA for the CDR3 is TGTGCCAGCAGCCCCCCTACTAATGAAAAAATGTTTTTT.

This clonotype was detected many times. The V and J genes are TRBV7-2 and TRBJ2-3, with D unclear. Between the trimmed V and J ends, which lost 4 bases and 3 bases, there was a span of 5 bases. CDR1 is SGHTA and CDR2 is FQGNSA in the germline V gene. This CDR3 has 12 residues. The CDR3 sequence is CASSSVTDTQYF. The CDR3 nucleotides read TGTGCCAGCAGCTCTGTTACAGATACGCAGTATTTT.

This clonotype was recorded many times. The chain recombines TRBV14 with TRBJ1-2; D is unresolved. V was shortened by 5 bases and J by 4 bases, with 8 bases between the two germline ends. The CDR3 has 12 amino acids. The germline V gene encodes CDR1 SGHDN and CDR2 FVKESK. The CDR3: CASSLGRYGYTF. Written as DNA, the CDR3 is TGTGCCAGCAGCTTAGGTCGCTATGGCTACACCTTC.

This clonotype was seen repeatedly, ten times or more. The rearrangement joins TRBV20-1 to TRBJ2-1; a weak D match, TRBD2 (6 bases). This CDR3 spans 18 amino acids. Trimming left V 0 bases short and J 4 bases short, with 22 bases between. Germline CDR1 is DFQATT and CDR2 is SNEGSKA (reference sequence). CDR3 residues: CSARDSGSGKGRYNEQFF. CDR3 nucleotides: TGCAGTGCTAGAGATTCGGGTAGCGGAAAGGGCAGATACAATGAGCAGTTCTTC.